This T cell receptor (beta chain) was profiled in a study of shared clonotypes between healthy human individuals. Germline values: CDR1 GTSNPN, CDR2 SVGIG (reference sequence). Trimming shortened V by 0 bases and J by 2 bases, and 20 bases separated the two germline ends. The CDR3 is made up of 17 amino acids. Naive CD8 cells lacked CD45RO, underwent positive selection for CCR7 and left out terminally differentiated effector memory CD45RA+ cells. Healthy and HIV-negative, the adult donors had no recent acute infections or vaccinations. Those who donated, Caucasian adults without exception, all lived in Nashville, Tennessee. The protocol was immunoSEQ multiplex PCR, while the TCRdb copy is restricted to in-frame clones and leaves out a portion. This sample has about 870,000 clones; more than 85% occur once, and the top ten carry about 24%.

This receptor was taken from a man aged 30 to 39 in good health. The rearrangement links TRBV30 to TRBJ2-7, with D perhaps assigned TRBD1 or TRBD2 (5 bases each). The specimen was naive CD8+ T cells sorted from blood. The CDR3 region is CAWSVRVRTSGPYEQYF. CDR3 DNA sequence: TGTGCCTGGAGTGTAAGGGTCCGGACTTCAGGGCCCTACGAGCAGTACTTC.